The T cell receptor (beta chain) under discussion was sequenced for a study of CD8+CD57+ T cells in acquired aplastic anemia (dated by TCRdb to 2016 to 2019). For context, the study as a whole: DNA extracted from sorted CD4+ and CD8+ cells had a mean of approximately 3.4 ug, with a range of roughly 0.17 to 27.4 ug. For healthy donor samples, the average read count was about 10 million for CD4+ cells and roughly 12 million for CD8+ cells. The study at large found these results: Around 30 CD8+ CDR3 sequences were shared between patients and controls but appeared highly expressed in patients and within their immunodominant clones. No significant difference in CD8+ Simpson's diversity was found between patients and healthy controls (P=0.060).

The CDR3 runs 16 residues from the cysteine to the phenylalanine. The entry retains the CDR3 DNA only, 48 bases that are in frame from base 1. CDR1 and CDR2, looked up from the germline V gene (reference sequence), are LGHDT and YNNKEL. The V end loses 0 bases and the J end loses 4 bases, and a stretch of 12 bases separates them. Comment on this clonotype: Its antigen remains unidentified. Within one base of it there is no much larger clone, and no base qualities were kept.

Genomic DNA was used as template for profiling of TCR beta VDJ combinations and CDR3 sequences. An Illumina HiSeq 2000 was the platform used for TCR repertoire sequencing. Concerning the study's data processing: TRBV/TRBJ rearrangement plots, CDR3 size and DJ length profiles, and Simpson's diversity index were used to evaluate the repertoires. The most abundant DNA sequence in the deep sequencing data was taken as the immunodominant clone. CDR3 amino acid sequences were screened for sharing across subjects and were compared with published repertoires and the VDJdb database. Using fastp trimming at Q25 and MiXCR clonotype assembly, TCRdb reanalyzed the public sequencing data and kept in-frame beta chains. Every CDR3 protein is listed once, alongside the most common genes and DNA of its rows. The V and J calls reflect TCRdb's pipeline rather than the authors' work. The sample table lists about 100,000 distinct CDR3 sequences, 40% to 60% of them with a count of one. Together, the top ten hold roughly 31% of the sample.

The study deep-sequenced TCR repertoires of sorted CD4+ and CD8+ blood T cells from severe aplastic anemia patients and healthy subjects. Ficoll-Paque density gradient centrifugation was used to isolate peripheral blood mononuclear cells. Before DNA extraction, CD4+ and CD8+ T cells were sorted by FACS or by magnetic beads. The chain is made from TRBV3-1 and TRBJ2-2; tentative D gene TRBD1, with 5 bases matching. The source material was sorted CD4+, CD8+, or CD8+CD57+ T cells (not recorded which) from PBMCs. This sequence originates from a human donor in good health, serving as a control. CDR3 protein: CASSQDWGRGTGELFF. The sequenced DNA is TGTGCCAGCAGCCAAGATTGGGGCAGAGGCACCGGGGAGCTGTTTTTT.